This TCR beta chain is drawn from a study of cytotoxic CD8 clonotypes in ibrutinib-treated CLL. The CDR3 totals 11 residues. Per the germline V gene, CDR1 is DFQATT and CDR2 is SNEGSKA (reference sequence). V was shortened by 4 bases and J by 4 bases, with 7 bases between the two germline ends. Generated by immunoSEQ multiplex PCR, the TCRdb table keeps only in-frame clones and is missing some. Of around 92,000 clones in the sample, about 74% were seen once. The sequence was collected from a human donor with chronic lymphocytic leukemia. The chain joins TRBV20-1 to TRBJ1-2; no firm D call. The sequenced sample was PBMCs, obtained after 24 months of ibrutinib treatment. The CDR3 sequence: CSAIIGYGYTF. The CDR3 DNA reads TGCAGTGCTATAATTGGCTATGGCTACACCTTC.